Shown below are 19 T cell receptor beta chains from a single sample sequenced in a study of T cells in tumors after PD-1 blockade. Some clones are missing from TCRdb's copy, which holds only in-frame ones; the method was immunoSEQ multiplex PCR. The table has roughly 59,000 clones, around 77% seen once. Specimen: PBMCs, collected before anti-PD-1 treatment. Source of these receptors: a human donor with basal cell carcinoma.

The rearrangement joins TRBV6-1 to TRBJ2-7; 8 nucleotides match TRBD2. The CDR3 has 13 residues. From germline, CDR1 is MNHNS and CDR2 SASEGT. V lost 8 bases, J lost 3 bases, and 6 bases stayed unmatched. The CDR3 region has the DNA TGTGCCAGCCAGCGGGGGACCGACTACGAGCAGTACTTC. Residues: CASQRGTDYEQYF.

The chain couples TRBV11-3 to TRBJ2-1, with 9 bases lining up with TRBD1. CDR3 size: 15 residues. The germline CDR1 and CDR2 sequences are SGHNT and YENEEA. Unmatched junction bases numbered 10, after V lost 6 bases and J lost 7 bases. CDR3 bases: TGTGCCAGCAGGATCGGGACAGGGAGAGAGAATGAGCAGTTCTTC. Protein: CASRIGTGRENEQFF.

Details on this clone: The sample carries other DNA sequences with the same CDR3. CDR3 bases: TGTGCCACCAGCAGGGATGAAGATACGCAGTATTTT. Encoded protein: CATSRDEDTQYF. V usage is TRBV15 and J usage is TRBJ2-3, with D hard to call. CDR3 length: 12 amino acids. Germline-derived CDR1 and CDR2 are LNHNV and YYDKDF (reference sequence). The germline V and J ends were trimmed by 3 bases and 5 bases, with 6 bases remaining between them.

In its sample, this clone was seen a few times. The chain employs TRBV6-5 and TRBJ2-2, with D possibly called TRBD1 or TRBD2 (5 bases each). The CDR3 loop spans 14 amino acids. From germline, CDR1 is MNHEY and CDR2 SVGAGI. V lost 4 bases and J 1 base, leaving 7 bases between the germline ends. Here the CDR3 DNA reads TGTGCCAGCAGTTGGGGACGGAACACCGGGGAGCTGTTTTTT. As protein: CASSWGRNTGELFF.

V gene TRBV6-5 combines with J gene TRBJ1-6, with TRBD1 matching 10 bases. Trimming cost V 5 bases and J 8 bases; bases outside gene matches: 3. CDR1 is MNHEY and CDR2 is SVGAGI in the germline V gene. CDR3 length: 14 amino acids. The CDR3 loop is CASSKTGGYSPLHF. The CDR3 DNA follows: TGTGCCAGCAGTAAGACAGGGGGCTATTCACCCCTCCACTTT.

This chain's CDR3 is CASSIVGLAGGRETQYF. CDR3 DNA: TGTGCCAGTAGTATAGTGGGGCTAGCGGGGGGCCGGGAGACCCAGTACTTC. The rearrangement joins TRBV19 to TRBJ2-5, with 11 bases that match TRBD2. With 1 base clipped from V and 5 bases from J, the junction kept 9 bases outside the gene matches. Germline CDR1 and CDR2: LNHDA and SQIVND (reference sequence). The CDR3 runs 17 residues.

J is TRBJ2-7 and V is TRBV6-5; 12 positions match TRBD1. The germline V gene encodes CDR1 MNHEY and CDR2 SVGAGI. Unmatched junction bases numbered 6, after V lost 6 bases and J lost 6 bases. The CDR3 sequence is 14 residues long. As DNA, the CDR3 is TGTGCCAGCAGAGCCGGGACAGGGGGCCGCGAGCAGTACTTC. It translates to CASRAGTGGREQYF.

This clone was seen once. This chain connects TRBV9 to TRBJ1-1; D uncertain. Germline V gives CDR1 SGDLS, CDR2 YYNGEE. The CDR3 runs to 14 residues. The V end lost 2 bases, the J end lost 1 base, and 9 bases lay between the germline ends. The DNA of the CDR3 is TGTGCCAGCAGCGTTAGATGGCAGAACACTGAAGCTTTCTTT. Its protein product is CASSVRWQNTEAFF.

This clone has only one observation. V and J are TRBV6-5 and TRBJ1-5; D call uncertain. From germline, CDR1 is MNHEY and CDR2 SVGAGI. V gave up 5 bases and J gave up 0 bases, with 11 bases separating them. This CDR3 has 15 residues. The CDR3 DNA sequence: TGTGCCAGCAGTCCCACACCGTATAGCAATCAGCCCCAGCATTTT. Amino acids: CASSPTPYSNQPQHF.

In this sample, this clone turned up once. The V and J genes are TRBV21-1 and TRBJ1-5. TRBV21-1 is an annotated pseudogene. The CDR3 consists of 10 residues. The CDR3 sequence: CASSLSPQHF. Written as DNA, the CDR3 is TGTGCCAGCAGTTTATCGCCCCAGCATTTT.

V and J are TRBV6-6 and TRBJ2-3; D not resolved. Trimming cost V 0 bases and J 4 bases, with 8 bases left between them. This CDR3 spans 14 amino acids. Germline V CDR1 and CDR2: MNHNY, SVGAGI (reference sequence). The chain's CDR3 is CASSYSIYSDTQYF. Here the CDR3 DNA reads TGTGCCAGCAGTTACTCGATCTATTCAGATACGCAGTATTTT.

This clone was seen only once. J is TRBJ2-5 and V is TRBV5-1; D remains unclear. The CDR3 is made up of 14 amino acids. CDR1 is SGHRS and CDR2 is YFSETQ in the germline V gene. Deletions cut 0 bases from V and 0 bases from J, with 6 bases between. The CDR3 bases are TGCGCCAGCAGCTTGGGGGGAAACCAAGAGACCCAGTACTTC. The encoded protein is CASSLGGNQETQYF.

This clone was seen only a few times. The V gene is TRBV4-1, the J gene TRBJ1-2; D is possibly TRBD1 (5 bases). The germline V and J ends were trimmed by 0 bases and 0 bases, with 17 bases remaining between them. Looked up from germline, CDR1 is MGHRA and CDR2 is YSYEKL. The CDR3 is made up of 18 amino acids. In DNA, the CDR3 is TGCGCCAGCAGCCAAGATCTCTTAGGCGTGGACACTAACTATGGCTACACCTTC. Protein sequence: CASSQDLLGVDTNYGYTF.

The chain carries TRBV2 and TRBJ1-5; D unresolved. Germline CDR1 and CDR2: SNHLY and FYNNEI. This CDR3 region has 16 residues. Trimming took off 3 bases at V and 0 bases at J, with 12 bases between the two ends. For the CDR3, the DNA is TGTGCCAGCAGTGATGTAGGAGGGCATAGCAATCAGCCCCAGCATTTT. Residues: CASSDVGGHSNQPQHF.

This chain joins TRBV19 and TRBJ2-2; unclear D gene. The ends were cut back, 1 base at V and 3 bases at J, with 6 bases in the middle. This CDR3 is 14 amino acids long. Germline lookup yields CDR1 LNHDA and CDR2 SQIVND (reference sequence). CDR3 nucleotide sequence: TGTGCCAGTAGTATAGGACGGTACACCGGGGAGCTGTTTTTT. It yields the protein CASSIGRYTGELFF.

The chain carries TRBV18 and TRBJ2-5; D gene ambiguous. CDR3 length: 13 residues. Germline CDR1 reads KGHSH; CDR2 reads LQKENI. V dropped 6 bases and J dropped 1 base, with 9 bases sitting between them. This chain's CDR3 is CASSKGLQETQYF. DNA of the CDR3: TGTGCCAGCTCCAAGGGCCTCCAAGAGACCCAGTACTTC.

The rearrangement links TRBV6-6 to TRBJ2-3, with D perhaps TRBD1 (6 bases). The V gene's germline CDR1 is MNHNY and CDR2 SVGAGI (reference sequence). Trimming cost V 5 bases and J 0 bases, with 9 bases left between them. The CDR3 has 14 residues. The CDR3 sequence is CASSQGYSTDTQYF. CDR3 coding DNA: TGTGCCAGCAGTCAGGGGTATAGCACAGATACGCAGTATTTT.

This clone was observed a handful of times. V is TRBV18 and J is TRBJ1-4; 9 nucleotides line up with TRBD1. Per the germline V gene, CDR1 is KGHSH and CDR2 is LQKENI. This CDR3 region has 15 residues. The trim removed 1 base at V and 4 bases at J, leaving 1 base unmatched. The CDR3 sequence is CASSPLTGGNEKLFF. In DNA, the CDR3 is TGTGCCAGCTCACCACTGACAGGGGGTAATGAAAAACTGTTTTTT.

This rearrangement joins TRBV9 to TRBJ2-3; TRBD2 matches at 9 bases. Germline assignment: CDR1 SGDLS and CDR2 YYNGEE. CDR3 length: 13 amino acids. The junction had 6 bases not matched to a gene; V was cut back by 7 bases and J by 6 bases. The CDR3 sequence: CASGGGGADTQYF. The CDR3 nucleotides are TGTGCCAGCGGTGGCGGGGGGGCGGATACGCAGTATTTT.